One and the same sample provided the 32 T cell receptor beta chains below, sequenced in a study of glioma-infiltrating T cells. The iRepertoire nested amplicon-rescue multiplex PCR amplified TCR alpha and beta CDR3s from RNA. From the multiplex PCR reads, TCRdb called clonotypes with MiXCR, one entry per CDR3 protein. The sample shows about 410,000 distinct CDR3 sequences, roughly two fifths of them seen only once. Sequencing was carried out using glioma tissue, nonneoplastic brain tissue, or PBMCs (not recorded which). These receptors were collected from a human donor with low-grade glioma or glioblastoma, undergoing nonglioma brain surgery, or in good health (not recorded which).

This clonotype was observed a handful of times. This chain connects TRBV20-1 to TRBJ2-7, with TRBD1 as a possible D gene (5 bases). The V and J ends lost 6 bases and 0 bases respectively, with 9 bases between them. The germline gives CDR1 DFQATT, CDR2 SNEGSKA (reference sequence). The CDR3 runs to 12 residues. The CDR3 nucleotides are TGCAGTGCGAGCGACAGCTCCTACGAGCAGTACTTC. This encodes CSASDSSYEQYF.

On this clonotype itself: A single base separates this from a much larger clone, so it may be a read error. The CDR3 DNA reads as TGTGCCAGCAGCTCGACCGGGACAGGTCTACACCAGCATTTT. Its translation: CASSSTGTGLHQHF. The chain employs TRBV28 and TRBJ1-5, with TRBD1 matching over 8 bases. The length of the CDR3 is 14 residues. The junction had 13 bases not matched to a gene; V was cut back by 6 bases and J by 12 bases. Germline lookup yields CDR1 MDHEN and CDR2 SYDVKM.

Only a few counts were recorded for this clonotype. The rearrangement joins TRBV27 to TRBJ2-1; the D gene is possibly TRBD2 (5 bases). Per the germline V gene, CDR1 is MNHEY and CDR2 is SMNVEV (reference sequence). The CDR3 is 11 amino acids. Trimming took off 10 bases at V and 4 bases at J, with 8 bases between the two ends. This CDR3 is CAIRGYNEQFF. CDR3 bases: TGTGCCATCCGGGGTTACAATGAGCAGTTCTTC.

Concerning this clonotype: Compared with germline, one end of the junction differs, possibly owing to a read error. This chain joins TRBV12-3 or TRBV12-4 and TRBJ2-6; weak D call: TRBD1 (6 bases). CDR3 length equals 17 residues. CDR3 in DNA: TGTGCCAGCAGTTTCAGGACAGCAGTCTCTGGTGCCAACGTCCTGACTTTC. Translation: CASSFRTAVSGANVLTF.

This clonotype was found many times. V usage is TRBV6-1 and J usage is TRBJ2-5, with TRBD1 as a possible D gene (5 bases). The CDR3 contains 13 residues. Germline values: CDR1 MNHNS, CDR2 SASEGT. V was clipped by 7 bases and J by 5 bases, with 14 bases between them. The CDR3 spells CASTRGFRETQYF. DNA of the CDR3: TGTGCCAGCACTAGGGGATTTCGGGAGACCCAGTACTTC.

This chain connects TRBV6-5 to TRBJ2-1, with D unclear. Trimming took off 4 bases at V and 6 bases at J, with 7 bases between the two ends. CDR3 size: 12 residues. Per the germline V gene, CDR1 is MNHEY and CDR2 is SVGAGI. The CDR3 protein is CASSCIPNEQFF. The CDR3 DNA is TGTGCCAGCAGTTGCATCCCCAATGAGCAGTTCTTC.

The table lists this clonotype with a count of one. The junction shows a germline mismatch at one end, possibly a read error. This rearrangement joins TRBV5-1 to TRBJ2-1; 7 nucleotides match TRBD1. The CDR3 sequence is 14 residues long. The germline gives CDR1 SGHRS, CDR2 YFSETQ. The CDR3 loop reads CASSRDSSYNGQFF. CDR3 in DNA: TGCGCCAGCAGTAGGGACAGCTCCTACAATGGGCAGTTCTTC.

This clonotype was counted many times. The chain's CDR3 is CASNTGGQGSEQYF. In nucleotides, the CDR3 is TGCGCCAGCAACACGGGAGGGCAGGGGAGCGAGCAGTACTTC. V is TRBV5-1 and J is TRBJ2-7; 8 nucleotides agree with TRBD2. Germline V gives CDR1 SGHRS, CDR2 YFSETQ. CDR3 length: 14 amino acids. Trimming at V came to 6 bases and at J to 6 bases, leaving 11 bases not matched to a gene.

The rearrangement joins TRBV7-2 to TRBJ1-4, with TRBD1 as a possible D gene (6 bases). The V end was cut by 1 base, the J end by 0 bases, with 15 bases between. The CDR3 totals 18 residues. CDR1 is SGHTA and CDR2 is FQGNSA in the germline V gene. This CDR3 reads CASSLVGTPGATNEKLFF. CDR3 bases: TGTGCCAGCAGCTTAGTTGGGACACCAGGCGCAACTAATGAAAAACTGTTTTTT.

This clonotype was seen repeatedly, ten times or more. The chain combines TRBV20-1 with TRBJ2-7; 9 nucleotides line up with TRBD1. V dropped 6 bases and J dropped 4; count of bases not matched to a gene: 7. There are 13 residues in the CDR3. The germline V gene has CDR1 DFQATT and CDR2 SNEGSKA (reference sequence). DNA of the CDR3: TGCAGTGCCAAGGGACAGGGTGTATACGAGCAGTACTTC. Encoded protein: CSAKGQGVYEQYF.

This clonotype came up many times. This chain links TRBV25-1 with TRBJ2-7; maybe TRBD1 (6 bases). Trimming cost V 1 base and J 2 bases, with 15 bases left between them. The CDR3 runs 16 residues. Germline CDR1 and CDR2: MGHDK and SYGVNS. For the CDR3, the DNA is TGTGCCAGCAGTGAATCCAACCACAGGGCAACCTACGAGCAGTACTTC. Protein sequence: CASSESNHRATYEQYF.

About this clonotype itself: One base away lies a much larger clone, so this may be a sequencing read error. V is TRBV27 and J is TRBJ2-7, with D hard to call. The V end lost 2 bases, the J end lost 7 bases, and 24 bases lay between the germline ends. The germline V gene encodes CDR1 MNHEY and CDR2 SMNVEV (reference sequence). The CDR3 is made up of 17 amino acids. The CDR3 DNA reads TGTGCCAGCAGTTTAACGGGTTGGAATACCTTGTACAATGAGCAGTACTTC. Translated: CASSLTGWNTLYNEQYF.

This chain links TRBV20-1 with TRBJ2-7; D unclear. Between the trimmed V and J ends, which lost 0 bases and 1 base, there was a span of 16 bases. This CDR3 has 16 residues. Germline-derived CDR1 and CDR2 are DFQATT and SNEGSKA (reference sequence). CDR3 sequence reads: CSARDWAFDISYEQYF. DNA of the CDR3: TGCAGTGCTAGAGATTGGGCCTTTGACATATCCTACGAGCAGTACTTC.

Details on this clonotype: A much larger clone sits a single nucleotide away, making a read error possible. This chain joins TRBV6-2 or TRBV6-3 and TRBJ1-1, with D unclear. In germline, CDR1 is MNHEY, CDR2 SVGEGT. The CDR3 has 15 residues. V lost 8 bases and J lost 1, with 17 bases in between. The CDR3 loop is CASRVGGQTNTEAFF. As DNA, the CDR3 is TGTGCCAGCCGCGTTGGTGGGCAGACGAACACTGAAGCTTTCTTT.

The sample holds many counts of this clonotype. The rearrangement links TRBV6-1 to TRBJ2-7, with 7 nucleotides matching TRBD1. With 6 bases clipped from V and 7 bases from J, the junction kept 6 bases outside the gene matches. This CDR3 spans 12 amino acids. CDR1 and CDR2 (germline): MNHNS, SASEGT. For the CDR3, the DNA is TGTGCCAGCAGCCGGGACAGCTTGGAGCAGTACTTC. Translated: CASSRDSLEQYF.

This chain connects TRBV20-1 to TRBJ2-4; D gene ambiguous. V lost 1 base to trimming and J lost 6 bases, with 13 bases between them. The CDR3 totals 14 residues. Looked up from germline, CDR1 is DFQATT and CDR2 is SNEGSKA (reference sequence). The CDR3 DNA sequence: TGCAGTGCTAGAGTGTCCGAGACACCAAACATTCAGTACTTC. Residues: CSARVSETPNIQYF.

The chain links TRBV25-1 to TRBJ2-5, with D possibly matching TRBD2 (6 bases). CDR1 is MGHDK and CDR2 is SYGVNS in the germline V gene. The germline V and J ends were trimmed by 2 bases and 5 bases, with 24 bases remaining between them. The CDR3 sequence is 18 residues long. The CDR3 region is CASSERIFGAGEEETQYF. For the CDR3, the DNA is TGTGCCAGCAGTGAACGGATTTTTGGAGCGGGTGAGGAGGAGACCCAGTACTTC. Together with reference TRBV25-1 and TRBJ2-5, the CDR3 gives the full variable domain: EADIYQTPRYLVIGTGKKITLECSQTMGHDKMYWYQQDPGMELHLIHYSYGVNSTEKGDLSSESTVSRIRTEHFPLTLESARPSHTSQYLCASSERIFGAGEEETQYFGPGTRLLVL.

This sequence joins TRBV27 and TRBJ2-7, with D possibly called TRBD1 or TRBD2 (5 bases each). V was pared by 1 base and J by 0 bases, with 16 bases between. The germline V gene encodes CDR1 MNHEY and CDR2 SMNVEV (reference sequence). The CDR3 loop spans 17 amino acids. CDR3 amino acids: CASSLLSGQWISYEQYF. In DNA, the CDR3 is TGTGCCAGCAGTTTATTATCGGGGCAGTGGATCTCCTACGAGCAGTACTTC.

A note on this clonotype: This could be a read error, since a much larger clone is one nucleotide away. The CDR3 does not end in the conserved phenylalanine or tryptophan, so this is likely a read error. V usage is TRBV7-3 and J usage is TRBJ2-1; TRBD1 agrees at 8 bases. The CDR3 is 15 amino acids. CDR1 is SGHTA, CDR2 FQGTGA, per germline. The ends lost 4 bases at V and 2 bases at J; junction bases unmatched: 4. The DNA for the CDR3 is TGTGCCAGCAGCTCACAGGGGGTTACCTACAATGAGCAGTTCCTC. Amino acids: CASSSQGVTYNEQFL.

This clonotype occurred a few times. J is TRBJ2-2 and V is TRBV27; 9 bases are a match to TRBD2. This CDR3 is built from 16 residues. CDR1 is MNHEY and CDR2 is SMNVEV in the germline V gene (reference sequence). Trimming took 1 base from V and 0 from J; bases not matched to a gene: 0. CDR3 amino acids: CASSLLAGANTGELFF. CDR3 coding DNA: TGTGCCAGCAGTTTATTAGCGGGAGCGAACACCGGGGAGCTGTTTTTT.

The gene calls are TRBV7-9 and TRBJ2-1; D may match TRBD1 or TRBD2 (5 bases each). Germline V gene data show CDR1 as SEHNR and CDR2 as FQNEAQ (reference sequence). The length of the CDR3 is 13 residues. Deletions cut 6 bases from V and 6 bases from J, with 12 bases between. The CDR3 nucleotides read TGTGCCAGCAGAATGGGACCCTCCAATGAGCAGTTCTTC. Amino acid sequence: CASRMGPSNEQFF.

Concerning this clonotype itself: A much larger clone sits a single nucleotide away, making a read error possible. The chain links TRBV28 to TRBJ2-7; 8 positions agree with TRBD1. V lost 4 bases to trimming and J lost 2 bases; unmatched junction nucleotides: 13. Germline-derived CDR1 and CDR2 are MDHEN and SYDVKM. The CDR3 totals 17 residues. CDR3 in amino acids: CASSSRPLDRVPYEQYF. In DNA form, the CDR3 reads TGTGCCAGCAGTTCCCGTCCTCTGGACAGGGTCCCCTACGAGCAGTACTTC.

The genes are TRBV28 and TRBJ1-4; D is perhaps TRBD1 (5 bases). The germline gives CDR1 MDHEN, CDR2 SYDVKM. V lost 6 bases, J lost 9 bases, and 17 bases lay in between. The CDR3 is made up of 14 amino acids. This chain's CDR3 is CASSSDSVRKKLFF. The DNA of the CDR3 is TGTGCCAGCAGCTCCGACAGCGTCCGTAAAAAACTGTTTTTT.

The sample holds many counts of this clonotype. The chain is built from TRBV20-1 and TRBJ1-1; 8 positions match TRBD1. The CDR3 extends over 15 amino acids. Germline CDR1 and CDR2: DFQATT and SNEGSKA (reference sequence). After removal of 7 bases from V and 1 base from J, the junction contained 11 bases not matched to a gene. In DNA, the CDR3 is TGCAGTGGGGCGACAGGGGTCGCGGCGAACACTGAAGCTTTCTTT. This codes for CSGATGVAANTEAFF.

The V gene is TRBV7-6, the J gene TRBJ1-1; D not resolved. From germline, CDR1 is SGHVS and CDR2 FNYEAQ. The V end lost 1 base, the J end lost 0 bases, and 15 bases lay between the germline ends. The CDR3 has 17 amino acids. CDR3 coding DNA: TGTGCCAGCAGCTTAGAGGTGGGGATGGGCATGAACACTGAAGCTTTCTTT. As protein: CASSLEVGMGMNTEAFF.

Of note for this clonotype: This may stem from a read error, because a much larger clone lies one nucleotide away. This rearrangement joins TRBV28 to TRBJ2-1; D is uncertain. There are 11 residues in the CDR3. Germline CDR1 reads MDHEN; CDR2 reads SYDVKM. Deletions cut 3 bases from V and 10 bases from J, with 7 bases between. This chain's CDR3 is CASSFLYEQFF. CDR3 bases: TGTGCCAGCAGTTTCCTCTACGAGCAGTTCTTC.

This clonotype was detected many times. The chain carries TRBV20-1 and TRBJ2-3, with TRBD2 matching 8 bases. The V and J ends lost 6 bases and 4 bases, in that order; junction bases with no gene match: 12. Germline values: CDR1 DFQATT, CDR2 SNEGSKA (reference sequence). CDR3 length: 15 amino acids. The CDR3 DNA reads as TGCAGTGCCCACGATCCTAGCGGGCTCGCAGATACGCAGTATTTT. Its protein is CSAHDPSGLADTQYF.

The J gene is TRBJ2-7, the V gene TRBV7-6; no firm D call. V was clipped by 10 bases and J by 0 bases, with 13 bases between them. CDR3 length: 13 amino acids. Germline CDR1 is SGHVS and CDR2 is FNYEAQ. CDR3 DNA sequence: TGTGCCAACGTACCAGGAAACTCCTACGAGCAGTACTTC. It encodes CANVPGNSYEQYF.

J is TRBJ2-3 and V is TRBV20-1; TRBD2 matches at 10 bases. The CDR3 loop spans 13 amino acids. The germline gives CDR1 DFQATT, CDR2 SNEGSKA (reference sequence). Trimming removed 6 bases from V and 5 bases from J; junction bases left unmatched: 5. The CDR3 is CSAPLAGEDTQYF. DNA for the CDR3: TGCAGTGCCCCCCTAGCGGGAGAAGATACGCAGTATTTT.

The genes are TRBV29-1 and TRBJ1-1; no firm D call. The V end was cut by 4 bases, the J end by 3 bases, with 12 bases between. From germline, CDR1 is SQVTM and CDR2 ANQGSEA. The CDR3 contains 13 residues. CDR3 loop: CSVGGRLYTEAFF. Here the CDR3 DNA reads TGCAGCGTTGGTGGCAGGCTGTACACTGAAGCTTTCTTT.

The chain uses TRBV19 and TRBJ2-1, with TRBD1 matching 11 bases. After removal of 5 bases from V and 8 bases from J, the junction contained 11 bases not matched to a gene. There are 16 residues in the CDR3. CDR1 LNHDA and CDR2 SQIVND come from the germline V gene (reference sequence). CDR3 in amino acids: CASSWDGDRGYDEQFF. The CDR3 DNA reads as TGTGCCAGTAGTTGGGACGGGGACAGGGGGTATGATGAGCAGTTCTTC.

This clonotype was detected a few times. This chain connects TRBV6-2 or TRBV6-3 to TRBJ2-4, with D tentatively TRBD2 (6 bases). In germline, CDR1 is MNHEY, CDR2 SVGEGT. Trimming stripped 5 bases from V and 0 bases from J, with 14 bases between. The CDR3 covers 16 residues. Here the CDR3 reads CASSRPGLVAKNIQYF. The CDR3 DNA is TGTGCCAGCAGTAGACCGGGACTTGTAGCCAAAAACATTCAGTACTTC.